Below, one T cell receptor beta chain is given with its context. Its specificity is not known. The record originates from a study of blood T cells in healthy people across ages. At the level of the study: The capture of about one barcoded beta molecule per two T cells was achieved by template switching. Study-level results: Estimates of diversity drawn from one million T cells were considered underestimates.

The use of a sample-barcoded 5' primer and a J-beta primer mix characterized a second PCR of roughly 6 to 11 cycles. TCRdb processed the 5' RACE reads anew with MiXCR; each CDR3 protein has one entry. The sample carries about 800,000 distinct CDR3 sequences, about 62% recorded once. Each donor had around 10 milliliters of peripheral blood drawn. The sequenced sample was blood. The sequence was collected from a man aged 25 to 45 in good health.

The CDR3, as DNA: TGCAGTGCTAGGTCTTGGCTAGCGGGGTCCTACAATGAGCAGTTCTTC. Its translation is CSARSWLAGSYNEQFF. The V and J genes are TRBV20-1 and TRBJ2-1; 9 nucleotides line up with TRBD2. The CDR3 contains 16 residues. V shed 3 bases, J shed 1 base, and the junction held 7 bases outside the gene matches. CDR1 is DFQATT, CDR2 SNEGSKA, per germline (reference sequence).